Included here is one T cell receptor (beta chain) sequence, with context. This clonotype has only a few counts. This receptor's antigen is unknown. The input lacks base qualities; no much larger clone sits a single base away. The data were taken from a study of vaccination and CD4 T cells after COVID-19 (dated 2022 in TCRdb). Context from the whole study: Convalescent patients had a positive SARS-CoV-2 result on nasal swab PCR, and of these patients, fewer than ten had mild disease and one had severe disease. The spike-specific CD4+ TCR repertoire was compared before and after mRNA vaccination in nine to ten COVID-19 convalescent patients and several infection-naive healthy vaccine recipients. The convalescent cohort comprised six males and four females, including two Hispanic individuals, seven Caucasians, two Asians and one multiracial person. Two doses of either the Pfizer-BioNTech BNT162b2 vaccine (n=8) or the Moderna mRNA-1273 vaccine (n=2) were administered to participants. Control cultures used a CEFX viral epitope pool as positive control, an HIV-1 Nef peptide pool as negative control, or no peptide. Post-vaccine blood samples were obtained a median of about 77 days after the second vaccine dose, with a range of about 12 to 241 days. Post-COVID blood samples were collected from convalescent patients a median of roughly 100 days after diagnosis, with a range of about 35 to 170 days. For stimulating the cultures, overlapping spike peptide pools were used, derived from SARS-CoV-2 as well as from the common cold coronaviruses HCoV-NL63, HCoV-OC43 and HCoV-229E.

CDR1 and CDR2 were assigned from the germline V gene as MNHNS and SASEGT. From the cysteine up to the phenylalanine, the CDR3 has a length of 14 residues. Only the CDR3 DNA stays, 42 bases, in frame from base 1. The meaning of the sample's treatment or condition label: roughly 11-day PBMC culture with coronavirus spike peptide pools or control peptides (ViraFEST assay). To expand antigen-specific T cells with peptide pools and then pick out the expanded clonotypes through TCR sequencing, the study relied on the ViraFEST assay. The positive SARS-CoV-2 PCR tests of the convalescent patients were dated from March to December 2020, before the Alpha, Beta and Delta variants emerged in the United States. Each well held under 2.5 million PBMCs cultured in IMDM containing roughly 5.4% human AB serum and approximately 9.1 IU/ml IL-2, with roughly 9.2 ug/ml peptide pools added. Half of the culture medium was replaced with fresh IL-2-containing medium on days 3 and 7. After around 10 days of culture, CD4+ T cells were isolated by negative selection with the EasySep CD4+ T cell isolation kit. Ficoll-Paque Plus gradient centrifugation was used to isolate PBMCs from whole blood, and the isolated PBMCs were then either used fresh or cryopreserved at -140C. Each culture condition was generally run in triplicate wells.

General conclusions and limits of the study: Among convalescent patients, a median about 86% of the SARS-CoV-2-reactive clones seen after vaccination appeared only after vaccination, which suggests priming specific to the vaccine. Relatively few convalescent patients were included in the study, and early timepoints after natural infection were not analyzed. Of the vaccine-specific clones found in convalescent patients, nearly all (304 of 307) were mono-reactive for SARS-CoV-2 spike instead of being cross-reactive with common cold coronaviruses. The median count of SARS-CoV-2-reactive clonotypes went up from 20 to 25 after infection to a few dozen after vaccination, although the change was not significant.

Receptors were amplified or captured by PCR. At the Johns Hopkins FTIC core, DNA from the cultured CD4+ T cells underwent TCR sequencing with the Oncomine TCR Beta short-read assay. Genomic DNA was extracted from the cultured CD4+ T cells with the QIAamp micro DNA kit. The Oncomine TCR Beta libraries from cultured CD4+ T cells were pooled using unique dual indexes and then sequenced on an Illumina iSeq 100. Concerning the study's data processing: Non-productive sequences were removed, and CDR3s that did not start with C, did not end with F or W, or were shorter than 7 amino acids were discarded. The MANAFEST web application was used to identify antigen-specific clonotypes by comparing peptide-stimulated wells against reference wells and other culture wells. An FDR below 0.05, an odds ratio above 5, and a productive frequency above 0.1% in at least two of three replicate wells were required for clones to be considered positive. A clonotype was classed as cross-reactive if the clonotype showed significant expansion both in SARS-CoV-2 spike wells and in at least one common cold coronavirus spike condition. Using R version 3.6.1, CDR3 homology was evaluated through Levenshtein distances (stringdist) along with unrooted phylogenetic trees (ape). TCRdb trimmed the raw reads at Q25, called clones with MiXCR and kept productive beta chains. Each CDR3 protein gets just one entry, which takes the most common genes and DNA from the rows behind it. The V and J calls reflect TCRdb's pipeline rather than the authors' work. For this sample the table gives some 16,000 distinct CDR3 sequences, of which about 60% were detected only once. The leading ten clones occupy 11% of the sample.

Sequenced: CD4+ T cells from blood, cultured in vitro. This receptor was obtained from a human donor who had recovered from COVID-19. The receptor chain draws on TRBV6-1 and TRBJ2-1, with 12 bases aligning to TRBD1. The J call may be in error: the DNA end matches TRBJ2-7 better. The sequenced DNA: TGTGCCAGCAGCGCGGGGACAGGGGGCCGCGAGCAGTACTTC. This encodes CASSAGTGGREQYF.